These T cell receptor beta chains were read from a single sample in a study of graft-versus-host responses after intestinal transplantation. Assay: immunoSEQ multiplex PCR; the TCRdb copy retains only in-frame clones and omits some. The table has over 5,500 clones, approximately 25% seen once; the top ten hold about 5.5%. This material consisted of alloreactive CD8+ T cells from a mixed lymphocyte reaction culture, taken before transplantation. These receptor sequences come from a human patient who was an organ donor for intestinal transplantation. The CDR3 runs from the conserved cysteine through the conserved F or W. Fields, in order: V gene, J gene, D gene, clone size, CDR3 protein, CDR3 DNA. A D gene is named only where the DNA matches it firmly. The listing skips clone size in some rows; elsewhere it reads once, few, many or a size class.

>TRBV27|TRBJ2-3|.|.
CASSLKGIYEVHTDTQYF
TGTGCCAGCAGTTTGAAAGGGATCTATGAAGTTCATACAGATACGCAGTATTTT
>TRBV6-5|TRBJ1-1|TRBD1|.
CASSYSGTENTEAFF
TGTGCCAGCAGTTACTCCGGGACAGAGAACACTGAAGCTTTCTTT
>TRBV11-2|TRBJ2-1|.|.
CASSLGLLAPSYNEQFF
TGTGCCAGCAGCTTAGGGTTGCTAGCGCCCTCCTACAATGAGCAGTTCTTC
>TRBV28|TRBJ1-5|.|medium-sized
CASSFVRKSNQPQHF
TGTGCCAGCAGTTTCGTCAGGAAGAGCAATCAGCCCCAGCATTTT
>TRBV10-3|TRBJ2-7|.|.
CASSLFPYWWGRGQYF
TGTGCCAGCAGTTTATTCCCCTACTGGTGGGGAAGGGGGCAGTACTTC
>TRBV6-6|TRBJ2-5|TRBD2|few
CASSLAGLKETQYF
TGTGCCAGCTCGCTAGCGGGCCTAAAAGAGACCCAGTACTTC
>TRBV4-2|TRBJ2-7|TRBD2|medium-sized
CASSQELPGLAGGMAYEQYF
TGTGCCAGCAGCCAGGAATTACCGGGACTAGCGGGAGGGATGGCCTACGAGCAGTACTTC
>TRBV12-5|TRBJ1-1|.|.
CASGLVLGPAPFNIMNTEAFF
TGTGCTAGTGGTTTGGTACTCGGGCCCGCTCCATTCAATATTATGAACACTGAAGCTTTCTTT
>TRBV7-9|TRBJ1-4|TRBD1|large
CASSPSGQGVEKLFF
TGTGCCAGCAGCCCGTCGGGACAGGGAGTTGAAAAACTGTTTTTT
>TRBV6-1|TRBJ2-6|.|.
CASSPGANVLTF
TGTGCCAGCAGTCCTGGGGCCAACGTCCTGACTTTC
>TRBV2|TRBJ2-7|.|few
CASSSDRSSYEQYF
TGTGCCAGCAGTTCGGATAGGAGCTCCTACGAGCAGTACTTC
>TRBV5-4|TRBJ1-2|.|few
CASSQEISSLGVGYTF
TGTGCCAGCAGCCAAGAGATATCCAGCCTAGGAGTTGGCTACACCTTC
>TRBV6-8|TRBJ2-7|.|.
CASSPGGGREQYF
TGTGCCAGCAGCCCCGGGGGCGGTCGCGAGCAGTACTTC
>TRBV4-2|TRBJ2-3|.|.
CASSLDIAGPHTDTQYF
TGTGCCAGCAGCTTGGATATTGCGGGACCCCACACAGATACGCAGTATTTT
>TRBV9|TRBJ1-2|.|.
CASSVDPGGADYGYTF
TGTGCCAGCAGCGTAGATCCGGGAGGGGCAGACTATGGCTACACCTTC
>TRBV5-4|TRBJ2-2|TRBD2|few
CASSQGLATNTGELFF
TGTGCCAGCAGCCAAGGACTAGCGACGAACACCGGGGAGCTGTTTTTT
>TRBV6-5|TRBJ2-7|TRBD1|.
CASSARTGSYEQYF
TGTGCCAGCAGTGCCCGGACAGGCTCCTACGAGCAGTACTTC